These 20 T cell receptor beta chains came from one sample sequenced in a study of blood T cell repertoires in COVID-19. The assay was immunoSEQ multiplex PCR, and TCRdb's table has in-frame clones only and misses some. In the table there are about 45,000 clones, about 80% of which are singletons. The sequencing input was peripheral blood. The source is a man in his 70s with acute or convalescent COVID-19.

The chain has TRBV19 and TRBJ1-5; 7 positions match TRBD1. Germline lookup yields CDR1 LNHDA and CDR2 SQIVND (reference sequence). The V segment lost 6 bases and the J segment 10 bases; nucleotides outside the gene matches: 3. The CDR3 covers 11 residues. The CDR3 nucleotides are TGTGCCAGTAGGTCAGGGGGACCCCAGCATTTT. It encodes CASRSGGPQHF. Supplemented by reference TRBV19 and TRBJ1-5, the full variable domain reads DGGITQSPKYLFRKEGQNVTLSCEQNLNHDAMYWYRQDPGQGLRLIYYSQIVNDFQKGDIAEGYSVSREKKESFPLTVTSAQKNPTAFYLCASRSGGPQHFGDGTRLSIL.

The chain links TRBV7-2 to TRBJ2-2; tentative D call: TRBD2 (5 bases). The germline V gene encodes CDR1 SGHTA and CDR2 FQGNSA. The V end lost 5 bases, the J end lost 6 bases, and 7 bases lay between the germline ends. The CDR3 loop spans 12 amino acids. CDR3 amino acids: CASSRRAGELFF. The CDR3 bases are TGTGCCAGCAGCCGGCGGGCCGGGGAGCTGTTTTTT.

This chain joins TRBV19 and TRBJ1-3; D gene unclear. The CDR3 loop spans 13 amino acids. Germline V gives CDR1 LNHDA, CDR2 SQIVND (reference sequence). With 4 bases removed from V and 2 bases from J, the gap between germline ends came to 6 bases. CDR3 in amino acids: CASSTGTGNTIYF. CDR3 bases: TGTGCCAGTAGTACAGGTACTGGAAACACCATATATTTT.

The genes are TRBV6-2 or TRBV6-3 and TRBJ2-3; 8 nucleotides line up with TRBD2. The trim removed 5 bases at V and 0 bases at J, leaving 4 bases unmatched. Germline CDR1 MNHEY, CDR2 SVGEGT. This CDR3 comprises 15 residues. The CDR3: CASSERGISTDTQYF. The CDR3 DNA is TGTGCCAGCAGTGAGCGGGGGATTAGCACAGATACGCAGTATTTT.

This clone was recorded only once. The rearrangement links TRBV7-2 to TRBJ1-4; D is possibly TRBD1 (6 bases). Germline V gene lookup returns CDR1 SGHTA and CDR2 FQGNSA. Trimming stripped 1 base from V and 3 bases from J, with 9 bases between. This CDR3 is 15 amino acids long. The CDR3 reads CASSLDRAANEKLFF. Written as DNA, the CDR3 is TGTGCCAGCAGCTTAGACAGGGCAGCTAATGAAAAACTGTTTTTT.

In this sample, this clone turned up a few times. The chain couples TRBV29-1 to TRBJ2-7, with unresolved D. CDR1 is SQVTM, CDR2 ANQGSEA, per germline. The length of the CDR3 is 12 residues. Trimming pared 4 bases from V and 1 base from J, leaving 8 bases between. CDR3 in amino acids: CSVGKESYEQYF. Here the CDR3 DNA reads TGCAGCGTTGGAAAGGAGTCCTACGAGCAGTACTTC.

This clone was picked up one time. The rearrangement joins TRBV5-1 to TRBJ1-3; D call uncertain. The germline gives CDR1 SGHRS, CDR2 YFSETQ. This CDR3 contains 16 residues. V dropped 4 bases and J dropped 0 bases, with 14 bases sitting between them. The DNA of the CDR3 is TGCGCCAGCAGCCCGGGAGGCACCCCCTCTGGAAACACCATATATTTT. The encoded protein is CASSPGGTPSGNTIYF.

The chain uses TRBV20-1 and TRBJ1-5; D gene unclear. The CDR3 extends over 14 amino acids. Germline V CDR1 and CDR2: DFQATT, SNEGSKA (reference sequence). Trimming shortened V by 3 bases and J by 0 bases, and 9 bases separated the two germline ends. CDR3 nucleotides: TGCAGTGCTAGTACCGAGTATAGCAATCAGCCCCAGCATTTT. It translates to CSASTEYSNQPQHF.

This chain connects TRBV18 to TRBJ2-1, with 8 positions matching TRBD2. The germline gives CDR1 KGHSH, CDR2 LQKENI. V gave up 0 bases and J gave up 6 bases; unmatched junction bases: 7. The CDR3 is made up of 16 amino acids. The CDR3 DNA follows: TGTGCCAGCTCACCACCCGGGACTAGGAGGACCAATGAGCAGTTCTTC. Translation: CASSPPGTRRTNEQFF.

The V call is TRBV30, the J call TRBJ1-6; D possibly corresponds to TRBD1 (6 bases). V gave up 3 bases and J gave up 9 bases, with 18 bases separating them. Germline lookup yields CDR1 GTSNPN and CDR2 SVGIG (reference sequence). The CDR3 loop spans 15 amino acids. This CDR3 reads CAWSRGALEASPLHF. CDR3 DNA: TGTGCCTGGAGCCGGGGGGCCCTCGAAGCTTCACCCCTCCACTTT. The whole variable domain, filled in from reference TRBV30 and TRBJ1-6, reads SQTIHQWPATLVQPVGSPLSLECTVEGTSNPNLYWYRQAAGRGLQLLFYSVGIGQISSEVPQNLSASRPQDRQFILSSKKLLLSDSGFYLCAWSRGALEASPLHFGNGTRLTVT.

This clone was seen just once. This chain links TRBV10-1 with TRBJ1-5, with 12 bases fitting TRBD1. The V gene's germline CDR1 is WNHNN and CDR2 SYGVQD (reference sequence). Trimming at V came to 5 bases and at J to 4 bases, leaving 21 bases not matched to a gene. This CDR3 has 21 amino acids. CDR3 nucleotide sequence: TGCGCCAGCAGTAAGGCCCCGGGACAGGGGGCCTCTCCGGCCGGGAATCAGCCCCAGCATTTT. It yields the protein CASSKAPGQGASPAGNQPQHF.

This clone was seen only once. CDR3 DNA: TGTGCCAGCAGCGTAGAAGCGGGGCTAGAATCAGAGACCCAGTACTTC. Protein product: CASSVEAGLESETQYF. The rearrangement joins TRBV9 to TRBJ2-5; 7 bases agree with TRBD2. The trim removed 0 bases at V and 4 bases at J, leaving 9 bases unmatched. Germline assignment: CDR1 SGDLS and CDR2 YYNGEE. The CDR3 length is 16 residues.

This rearrangement joins TRBV15 to TRBJ2-7; D is possibly TRBD1 (5 bases). V lost 2 bases, J lost 4 bases, and 6 bases lay in between. The CDR3 is 12 residues long. Germline V gene sequence: CDR1 LNHNV, CDR2 YYDKDF (reference sequence). The chain's CDR3 is CATSRPGYEQYF. The CDR3 coding sequence is TGTGCCACCAGCAGACCAGGGTACGAGCAGTACTTC. Together with reference TRBV15 and TRBJ2-7, the CDR3 gives the full variable domain: DAMVIQNPRYQVTQFGKPVTLSCSQTLNHNVMYWYQQKSSQAPKLLFHYYDKDFNNEADTPDNFQSRRPNTSFCFLDIRSPGLGDTAMYLCATSRPGYEQYFGPGTRLTVT.

This rearrangement joins TRBV6-2 or TRBV6-3 to TRBJ1-1, with 10 bases matching TRBD1. The CDR3 sequence is 14 residues long. CDR1 is MNHEY, CDR2 SVGEGT, per germline. V lost 6 bases to trimming and J lost 5 bases; unmatched junction nucleotides: 6. CDR3 DNA sequence: TGTGCCAGCAGCCGCGGGACAGGGGAGACTGAAGCTTTCTTT. Protein product: CASSRGTGETEAFF.

J is TRBJ2-4 and V is TRBV30; TRBD1 aligns across 7 bases. The CDR3 is made up of 13 amino acids. Germline V gene lookup returns CDR1 GTSNPN and CDR2 SVGIG (reference sequence). The V gene end was trimmed by 2 bases and the J gene end by 6 bases; junction bases not matched to a gene: 4. Here the CDR3 reads CAWSRQGPNIQYF. DNA of the CDR3: TGTGCCTGGAGTAGACAGGGCCCAAACATTCAGTACTTC.

V usage is TRBV27 and J usage is TRBJ2-1; TRBD1 aligns across 10 bases. Germline V gene data show CDR1 as MNHEY and CDR2 as SMNVEV (reference sequence). With 5 bases clipped from V and 6 bases from J, the junction kept 7 bases outside the gene matches. CDR3 size: 15 residues. This CDR3 reads CASSTRDRGGNEQFF. The CDR3 DNA follows: TGTGCCAGCAGTACCCGGGACAGGGGCGGCAATGAGCAGTTCTTC.

The chain couples TRBV6-2 or TRBV6-3 to TRBJ1-5; D is ambiguous. Germline V gene lookup returns CDR1 MNHEY and CDR2 SVGEGT. This CDR3 has 14 residues. With 1 base removed from V and 4 bases from J, the gap between germline ends came to 8 bases. CDR3 region: CASSYWPVNQPQHF. In nucleotides, the CDR3 is TGTGCCAGCAGTTACTGGCCTGTAAATCAGCCCCAGCATTTT.

The DNA for the CDR3 is TGTGCCAGCAGGCCTGGACAGGGGGCCCTCTATGGCTACACCTTC. This codes for CASRPGQGALYGYTF. The V call is TRBV6-4, the J call TRBJ1-2, with 11 nucleotides matching TRBD1. The CDR3 extends over 15 amino acids. Germline loops: CDR1 MRHNA, CDR2 SNTAGT. Trimming took 6 bases from V and 4 from J; bases not matched to a gene: 7.

This clone turned up a few times. The V call is TRBV20-1, the J call TRBJ2-1; D ambiguous. The V end lost 3 bases, the J end lost 8 bases, and 8 bases lay between the germline ends. The CDR3 extends over 11 amino acids. Germline CDR1 is DFQATT and CDR2 is SNEGSKA (reference sequence). The CDR3 DNA is TGCAGTGCTAGTGTGGCGGATGAGCAGTTCTTC. Amino acids: CSASVADEQFF.

This sequence joins TRBV10-3 and TRBJ2-5; 12 positions agree with TRBD1. This CDR3 region has 20 residues. Germline loops: CDR1 ENHRY, CDR2 SYGVKD. V shed 3 bases and J 4 bases; nucleotides not matched to a gene: 18. The CDR3 is CAISDPALARPGQGAETQYF. The CDR3 DNA reads TGTGCCATCAGTGACCCGGCGTTGGCCCGACCGGGACAGGGGGCAGAGACCCAGTACTTC.